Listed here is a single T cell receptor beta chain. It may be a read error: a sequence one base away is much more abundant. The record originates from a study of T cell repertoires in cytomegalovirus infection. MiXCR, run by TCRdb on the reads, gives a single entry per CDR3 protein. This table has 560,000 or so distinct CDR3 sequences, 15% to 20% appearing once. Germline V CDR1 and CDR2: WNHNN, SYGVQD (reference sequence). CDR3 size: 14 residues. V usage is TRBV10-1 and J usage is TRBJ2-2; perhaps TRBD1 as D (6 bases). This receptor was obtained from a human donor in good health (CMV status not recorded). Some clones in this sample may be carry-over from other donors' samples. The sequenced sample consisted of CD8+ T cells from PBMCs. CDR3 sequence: CASSKGTRAGELCF. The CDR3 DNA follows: TGCGCCAGCAGTAAAGGGACACGGGCCGGGGAGCTGTGTTTT.